These T cell receptor beta chains were read from a single sample in a study of graft-versus-host responses after intestinal transplantation. Their antigens are not known. The assay was immunoSEQ multiplex PCR, and TCRdb's table has in-frame clones only and misses some. The repertoire holds about 90,000 clones, with 90% to 95% as singletons. The material was unstimulated CD8+ T cells sorted from spleen or lymph node cells, obtained before intestinal transplant. The source is a human donor who received an intestinal transplant. CDR3s include the opening cysteine and the closing phenylalanine or tryptophan. The D gene is left open where the match is weak. A clone size is listed for some rows: how often the clone was seen (once, few, many), or a class if it is expanded.

- | TRBJ2-1 | once | TRBV5-4 | TGTGCCAGCAGTTGGGAGAGCAATGAGCAGTTCTTC | CASSWESNEQFF
- | TRBJ2-7 | - | TRBV19 | TGTGCCAGTAGTACCCAGACACTTTCCTACGAGCAGTACTTC | CASSTQTLSYEQYF
- | TRBJ1-6 | - | TRBV6-5 | TGTGCCAGCGCCGGGACATATAATTCACCCCTCCACTTT | CASAGTYNSPLHF
TRBD2 | TRBJ2-5 | - | TRBV11-3 | TGTGCCAGCAGCAAGGGTTTAGCGGGGGTCAAGGATGAGACCCAGTACTTC | CASSKGLAGVKDETQYF
TRBD2 | TRBJ2-1 | - | TRBV29-1 | TGCAGCGTTGAGGGACTAGCGGAATACAATGAGCAGTTCTTC | CSVEGLAEYNEQFF
TRBD2 | TRBJ2-7 | - | TRBV2 | TGTGCCAGCACCTCACCCGGGGGGGGGCTGAGGGAGCAGTACTTC | CASTSPGGGLREQYF
- | TRBJ1-1 | - | TRBV12-5 | TGTGCTAGTGGTTTGGACGGCGGCACTGAAGCTTTCTTT | CASGLDGGTEAFF
TRBD1 | TRBJ2-7 | once | TRBV4-1 | TGCGCCAGCAGCTATTCCGGGACAGGGGGCGAGCAGTACTTC | CASSYSGTGGEQYF
TRBD1 | TRBJ1-4 | - | TRBV14 | TGTGCCAGCAGCCAGGACAGGGGTGATGAAAAACTGTTTTTT | CASSQDRGDEKLFF
TRBD1 | TRBJ1-6 | - | TRBV30 | TGTGCCTGGATAGGGACAGTGTCCAATTCACCCCTCCACTTT | CAWIGTVSNSPLHF
- | TRBJ2-1 | once | TRBV7-6 | TGTGCCAGCAGCTTAGATGCGGGACTCCTCAATGAGCAGTTCTTC | CASSLDAGLLNEQFF
TRBD1 | TRBJ1-5 | - | TRBV5-8 | TGTGCCAGCACCCTCGGGACAGGGGGCCAACAGCCCCAGCATTTT | CASTLGTGGQQPQHF
TRBD1 | TRBJ1-1 | - | TRBV19 | TGTGCCAGCTACCAGGGGGTTGAAGCTTTCTTT | CASYQGVEAFF
TRBD1 | TRBJ1-2 | once | TRBV27 | TGTGCCAGCAGTTTATCAGGGACAGGAAAAATCTATGGCTACACCTTC | CASSLSGTGKIYGYTF
TRBD1 | TRBJ1-1 | - | TRBV19 | TGTGCCAGTAGTAGGGACAGACCAAGTCTGAACACTGAAGCTTTCTTT | CASSRDRPSLNTEAFF